The 32 T cell receptor beta chains listed next were all sequenced from one sample in a study of blood T cell repertoires in COVID-19. Some clones are missing from TCRdb's copy, which holds only in-frame ones; the method was immunoSEQ multiplex PCR. The repertoire holds over 250,000 clones, with about nine tenths as singletons. Sequencing was carried out using peripheral blood. Receptor source: a woman aged 45-65 years with COVID-19, enrolled during active disease.

The chain couples TRBV18 to TRBJ2-1, with a tentative D call TRBD2 (5 bases). CDR1 is KGHSH, CDR2 LQKENI, per germline. The CDR3 runs 16 residues. Trimming took 1 base from V and 4 from J, leaving 14 bases between them. Here the CDR3 DNA reads TGTGCCAGCTCACCACGGGCTAGCACGGTATACAATGAGCAGTTCTTC. Its translation is CASSPRASTVYNEQFF.

The chain employs TRBV11-3 and TRBJ2-3; weak D call: TRBD1 (6 bases). Germline V gene data show CDR1 as SGHNT and CDR2 as YENEEA. Trimming pared 1 base from V and 0 bases from J, leaving 14 bases between. The CDR3 has 17 residues. The CDR3 DNA follows: TGTGCCAGCAGCTTAGGAGGGGACACCTTTAGCACAGATACGCAGTATTTT. Translated: CASSLGGDTFSTDTQYF. The full variable domain, in which reference TRBV11-3 and TRBJ2-3 provide the parts outside the CDR3, is EAGVVQSPRYKIIEKKQPVAFWCNPISGHNTLYWYLQNLGQGPELLIRYENEEAVDDSQLPKDRFSAERLKGVDSTLKIQPAELGDSAVYLCASSLGGDTFSTDTQYFGPGTRLTVL.

This clone appeared once. Other DNA sequences within the sample encode an identical CDR3. The gene calls are TRBV19 and TRBJ1-1; D uncertain. The CDR3 has 13 residues. Between the trimmed V and J ends, which lost 6 bases and 0 bases, there was a span of 8 bases. Germline V lookup: CDR1 LNHDA, CDR2 SQIVND (reference sequence). The CDR3 DNA reads TGTGCCAGTAGCAACAGTTTGAACACTGAAGCTTTCTTT. Encoded protein: CASSNSLNTEAFF.

The V gene is TRBV5-4, the J gene TRBJ2-5; no firm D call. CDR1 is SGHNT, CDR2 YYREEE, per germline (reference sequence). The CDR3 is made up of 13 amino acids. V was shortened by 4 bases and J by 1 base, with 8 bases between the two germline ends. CDR3: CASSVNSQETQYF. The CDR3, as DNA: TGTGCCAGCAGCGTAAACAGCCAAGAGACCCAGTACTTC.

This rearrangement joins TRBV1 to TRBJ2-7; the table assigns TRBD2, which was not confirmed against the DNA. TRBV1 counts as a pseudogene. The CDR3 covers 16 residues. The CDR3 nucleotides read TGCACCAGCAGCCTTGCGACTAGCGGGGAATCCTACGAGCAGTACTTC. Translated, it gives CTSSLATSGESYEQYF.

The chain links TRBV4-1 to TRBJ1-5; 8 bases match TRBD1. The germline V gene has CDR1 MGHRA and CDR2 YSYEKL. The CDR3 totals 17 residues. V gave up 2 bases and J gave up 4 bases; unmatched junction bases: 10. Written as DNA, the CDR3 is TGCGCCAGCAGCCAACCTACCGGACAGGGAGTAAATCAGCCCCAGCATTTT. This encodes CASSQPTGQGVNQPQHF.

The chain links TRBV10-1 to TRBJ1-1; perhaps TRBD1 as D (5 bases). CDR1 and CDR2 (germline): WNHNN, SYGVQD (reference sequence). The V and J ends lost 5 bases and 4 bases respectively, with 11 bases between them. CDR3 length equals 13 residues. The CDR3 protein is CASSSDGGTEAFF. DNA for the CDR3: TGCGCCAGCAGTTCTGACGGGGGCACTGAAGCTTTCTTT.

As to this clone: Germline is not matched at one junction end, which may reflect a read error. The chain has TRBV30 and TRBJ1-6, with D perhaps TRBD1 (5 bases). This CDR3 has 11 residues. CDR1 and CDR2 (germline): GTSNPN, SVGIG (reference sequence). The CDR3 region has the DNA TGTGCCTGGAGAGGATCGGGGGAACTTAACTTT. It yields the protein CAWRGSGELNF. The full variable domain, completed using reference TRBV30 and TRBJ1-6, is SQTIHQWPATLVQPVGSPLSLECTVEGTSNPNLYWYRQAAGRGLQLLFYSVGIGQISSEVPQNLSASRPQDRQFILSSKKLLLSDSGFYLCAWRGSGELNFGNGTRLTVT.

This chain joins TRBV5-6 and TRBJ2-7; maybe TRBD1 (5 bases). Germline V gives CDR1 SGHDT, CDR2 YYEEEE. The CDR3 has 14 amino acids. Trimming shortened V by 0 bases and J by 4 bases, and 11 bases separated the two germline ends. DNA for the CDR3: TGTGCCAGCAGCTTGGCACCCCAGGGTTACGAGCAGTACTTC. It yields the protein CASSLAPQGYEQYF.

The V gene is TRBV4-2, the J gene TRBJ2-7; TRBD1 matches at 8 bases. Germline loops: CDR1 LGHNA, CDR2 YNFKEQ. This CDR3 region has 16 residues. V trimming: 1 base; J trimming: 2 bases; junction bases outside the gene matches: 7. The CDR3 here is CASSQGGQGAAYEQYF. In DNA form, the CDR3 reads TGTGCCAGCAGCCAAGGAGGGCAGGGGGCCGCCTACGAGCAGTACTTC.

This clone has a single count. The rearrangement links TRBV18 to TRBJ2-3, with TRBD2 identical over 9 bases. Trimming took 1 base from V and 2 from J; bases not matched to a gene: 19. Per germline, CDR1 KGHSH and CDR2 LQKENI. The CDR3 consists of 21 residues. The CDR3 DNA sequence: TGTGCCAGCTCACCACGTCCTCCTAGCGGGACGGGATTGGATGACACAGATACGCAGTATTTT. It encodes CASSPRPPSGTGLDDTDTQYF.

The rearrangement joins TRBV6-5 to TRBJ2-1; tentative D call: TRBD2 (6 bases). The CDR3 is made up of 15 amino acids. V shed 6 bases and J shed 7 bases, with 19 bases lying between them. Germline V CDR1 and CDR2: MNHEY, SVGAGI. The CDR3 reads CASRYASGLQNEQFF. CDR3 bases: TGTGCCAGCAGGTATGCCTCGGGACTCCAAAATGAGCAGTTCTTC.

V gene TRBV7-9 combines with J gene TRBJ2-1; D uncertain. The V end lost 5 bases, the J end lost 10 bases, and 12 bases lay between the germline ends. This CDR3 region has 12 residues. CDR1 SEHNR and CDR2 FQNEAQ come from the germline V gene (reference sequence). The CDR3 DNA reads TGTGCCAGCAGCCAAAGTCTAGTAGAGCAGTTCTTC. Protein sequence: CASSQSLVEQFF. The full variable domain, in which reference TRBV7-9 and TRBJ2-1 provide the parts outside the CDR3, is DTGVSQNPRHKITKRGQNVTFRCDPISEHNRLYWYRQTLGQGPEFLTYFQNEAQLEKSRLLSDRFSAERPKGSFSTLEIQRTEQGDSAMYLCASSQSLVEQFFGPGTRLTVL.

This clone was observed a handful of times. This chain joins TRBV19 and TRBJ1-6; the match to TRBD1 covers 7 bases. This CDR3 has 15 residues. CDR1 and CDR2 (germline): LNHDA, SQIVND (reference sequence). Germline trimming cut 6 bases from V and 7 bases from J; bases unmatched to any gene: 9. CDR3 DNA: TGTGCCAGTAGAAGGGGACAGCCAGGGAATTCACCCCTCCACTTT. Translating it yields CASRRGQPGNSPLHF.

This sequence joins TRBV7-9 and TRBJ2-3, with 10 bases identical to TRBD1. V was pared by 1 base and J by 6 bases, with 7 bases of the junction left unmatched. Germline V gene data show CDR1 as SEHNR and CDR2 as FQNEAQ (reference sequence). The length of the CDR3 is 16 residues. In DNA, the CDR3 is TGTGCCAGCAGCTTAGGGACAGGGGGAAATAGGGATACGCAGTATTTT. Its protein is CASSLGTGGNRDTQYF.

The chain recombines TRBV21-1 with TRBJ1-1. TRBV21-1 represents a pseudogene. CDR3 length equals 13 residues. CDR3 coding DNA: TGTGCCAGCAGCACCAAACCGGGCACTGAAGCTTTCTTT. Translated: CASSTKPGTEAFF.

The chain links TRBV7-6 to TRBJ2-7; D gene uncertain. V lost 5 bases and J 0 bases, leaving 11 bases between the germline ends. CDR3 length equals 14 residues. Germline values: CDR1 SGHVS, CDR2 FNYEAQ. CDR3 protein: CASSLSGVSYEQYF. For the CDR3, the DNA is TGTGCCAGCAGCCTTAGTGGAGTCTCCTACGAGCAGTACTTC.

The chain is built from TRBV6-6 and TRBJ2-7; perhaps TRBD2 as D (5 bases). V gave up 7 bases and J gave up 7 bases, with 17 bases separating them. Germline CDR1 reads MNHNY; CDR2 reads SVGAGI (reference sequence). This CDR3 region has 13 residues. CDR3 protein: CASTNWGEREQYF. The DNA for the CDR3 is TGTGCCAGCACCAACTGGGGAGAGAGGGAGCAGTACTTC.

This clone has just one count. V is TRBV5-8 and J is TRBJ1-4; possible D gene TRBD1, 5 bases. The CDR3 consists of 16 residues. V was trimmed by 4 bases and J by 0 bases, leaving 13 bases between them. Germline V gives CDR1 SGHTS, CDR2 YDEGEE. The CDR3 protein is CASSPGDRTTNEKLFF. The CDR3 nucleotides read TGTGCCAGCAGCCCGGGGGACCGTACAACTAATGAAAAACTGTTTTTT.

This clone came up once. This rearrangement joins TRBV27 to TRBJ2-3, with 8 positions matching TRBD1. Germline V gene lookup returns CDR1 MNHEY and CDR2 SMNVEV (reference sequence). This CDR3 has 14 residues. V lost 2 bases and J lost 6; bases outside the gene matches: 4. In DNA, the CDR3 is TGTGCCAGCAGTTTAGGACAGGGCCTGGATACGCAGTATTTT. Its translation: CASSLGQGLDTQYF.

The chain recombines TRBV5-1 with TRBJ2-3; 7 bases agree with TRBD2. In germline, CDR1 is SGHRS, CDR2 YFSETQ. The ends lost 2 bases at V and 5 bases at J; junction bases unmatched: 8. This CDR3 region has 15 residues. The CDR3 region is CASSFGGRSGDTQYF. The CDR3 DNA sequence: TGCGCCAGCAGCTTCGGCGGGAGAAGCGGAGATACGCAGTATTTT.

This clone was observed a handful of times. This chain connects TRBV7-9 to TRBJ2-1; 10 bases line up with TRBD2. V lost 0 bases and J lost 6; bases outside the gene matches: 5. The CDR3 has 16 amino acids. Germline CDR1 SEHNR, CDR2 FQNEAQ (reference sequence). This CDR3 is CASSLAASGRGNEQFF. DNA of the CDR3: TGTGCCAGCAGCTTAGCGGCTAGCGGGAGAGGCAATGAGCAGTTCTTC.

V usage is TRBV5-1 and J usage is TRBJ2-7; 8 bases fit TRBD1. The CDR3 extends over 13 amino acids. Germline V gene sequence: CDR1 SGHRS, CDR2 YFSETQ. The V gene end was trimmed by 8 bases and the J gene end by 0 bases; junction bases not matched to a gene: 4. Written as DNA, the CDR3 is TGCGCCAGTAGGGACAGGAGCTCCTACGAGCAGTACTTC. Its protein product is CASRDRSSYEQYF.

This chain joins TRBV7-2 and TRBJ2-5; the match to TRBD2 covers 8 bases. The CDR3 is 14 amino acids. The germline V gene encodes CDR1 SGHTA and CDR2 FQGNSA. The V and J ends lost 3 bases and 1 base, in that order; junction bases with no gene match: 1. CDR3 DNA sequence: TGTGCCAGCAGCTTTAGCGGGGCCCAAGAGACCCAGTACTTC. Amino acid sequence: CASSFSGAQETQYF.

This clone came up once. The chain uses TRBV7-2 and TRBJ1-5; D might be TRBD1 (6 bases). Germline CDR1 reads SGHTA; CDR2 reads FQGNSA. V was shortened by 1 base and J by 2 bases, with 6 bases between the two germline ends. The CDR3 consists of 14 residues. In DNA, the CDR3 is TGTGCCAGCAGCTTAGGACAGGGCAATCAGCCCCAGCATTTT. It encodes CASSLGQGNQPQHF.

This clone has a single count. The chain joins TRBV19 to TRBJ2-3; D is perhaps TRBD1 (6 bases). The CDR3 spans 15 residues. Trimming cost V 1 base and J 6 bases, with 14 bases left between them. Germline lookup yields CDR1 LNHDA and CDR2 SQIVND (reference sequence). For the CDR3, the DNA is TGTGCCAGTAGTATAGCCCCACAGGGCGCTGATACGCAGTATTTT. Its protein is CASSIAPQGADTQYF.

The DNA for the CDR3 is TGTGCCAGCCCTCGAGGAGGGCATTTGGCTTTCTTT. It encodes CASPRGGHLAFF. The rearrangement joins TRBV2 to TRBJ1-1; no definite D call. This CDR3 spans 12 amino acids. V dropped 8 bases and J dropped 11 bases, with 18 bases sitting between them. Germline V CDR1 and CDR2: SNHLY, FYNNEI.

The V and J genes are TRBV5-1 and TRBJ1-1; D gene ambiguous. With 3 bases removed from V and 5 bases from J, the gap between germline ends came to 14 bases. The germline V gene has CDR1 SGHRS and CDR2 YFSETQ. This CDR3 comprises 14 residues. CDR3 coding DNA: TGCGCCAGCAGCTCGCAAGGAGGTGTGACTGAAGCTTTCTTT. This gives the protein CASSSQGGVTEAFF.

The V and J genes are TRBV24-1 and TRBJ1-5; D is uncertain. The V gene lost 2 bases and the J gene lost 1 base, with 11 bases spanning the gap. The CDR3 is made up of 16 amino acids. Germline CDR1 reads KGHDR; CDR2 reads SFDVKD. CDR3 nucleotide sequence: TGTGCCACCAGTGATTCGGCCGGGGTAAGCAATCAGCCCCAGCATTTT. This sequence encodes CATSDSAGVSNQPQHF.

The chain uses TRBV7-8 and TRBJ1-1, with 11 bases fitting TRBD1. This CDR3 is built from 16 residues. The germline V gene encodes CDR1 SGHVS and CDR2 FQNEAQ. Trimming cost V 6 bases and J 6 bases; bases outside gene matches: 12. CDR3 nucleotide sequence: TGTGCCAGCAGGAGGGACAGGGGGGCGGGATACCCTGAAGCTTTCTTT. Translation gives CASRRDRGAGYPEAFF.

The chain recombines TRBV6-1 with TRBJ1-1, with D tentatively TRBD1 (5 bases). This CDR3 spans 12 amino acids. The germline CDR1 and CDR2 sequences are MNHNS and SASEGT. Trimming cost V 3 bases and J 4 bases, with 6 bases left between them. CDR3 amino acids: CASSDQGTEAFF. CDR3 bases: TGTGCCAGCAGTGATCAGGGCACTGAAGCTTTCTTT.

V is TRBV7-2 and J is TRBJ2-3, with D uncertain. Germline-derived CDR1 and CDR2 are SGHTA and FQGNSA. This CDR3 has 14 amino acids. V dropped 1 base and J dropped 0 bases, with 5 bases sitting between them. CDR3 sequence reads: CASSLGHSTDTQYF. The DNA of the CDR3 is TGTGCCAGCAGCTTAGGACATAGCACAGATACGCAGTATTTT. The full variable domain, rest sourced from reference TRBV7-2 and TRBJ2-3, is GAGVSQSPSNKVTEKGKDVELRCDPISGHTALYWYRQSLGQGLEFLIYFQGNSAPDKSGLPSDRFSAERTGGSVSTLTIQRTQQEDSAVYLCASSLGHSTDTQYFGPGTRLTVL.